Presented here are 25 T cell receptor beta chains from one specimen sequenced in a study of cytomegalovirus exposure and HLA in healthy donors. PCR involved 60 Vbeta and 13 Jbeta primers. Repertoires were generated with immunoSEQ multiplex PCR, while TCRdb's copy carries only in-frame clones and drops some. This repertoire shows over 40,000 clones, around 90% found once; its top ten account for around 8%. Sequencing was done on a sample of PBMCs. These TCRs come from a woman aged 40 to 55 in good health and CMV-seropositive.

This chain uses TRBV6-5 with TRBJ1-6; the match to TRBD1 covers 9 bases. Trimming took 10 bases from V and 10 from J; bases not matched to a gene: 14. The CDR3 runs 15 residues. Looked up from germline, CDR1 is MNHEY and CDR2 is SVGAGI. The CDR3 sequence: CATKLGQGYRSPLHF. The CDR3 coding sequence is TGTGCCACCAAATTGGGACAGGGTTATCGATCACCCCTCCACTTT.

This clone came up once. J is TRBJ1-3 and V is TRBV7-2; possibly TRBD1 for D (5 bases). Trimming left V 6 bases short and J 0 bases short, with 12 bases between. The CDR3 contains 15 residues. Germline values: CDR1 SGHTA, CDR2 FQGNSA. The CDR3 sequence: CASRDSSVSGNTIYF. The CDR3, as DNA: TGTGCCAGCAGAGACAGCTCCGTCTCTGGAAACACCATATATTTT. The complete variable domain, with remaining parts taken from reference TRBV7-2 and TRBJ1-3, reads GAGVSQSPSNKVTEKGKDVELRCDPISGHTALYWYRQSLGQGLEFLIYFQGNSAPDKSGLPSDRFSAERTGGSVSTLTIQRTQQEDSAVYLCASRDSSVSGNTIYFGEGSWLTVV.

This CDR3 reads CASSLAQGSYEQYF. The CDR3 DNA sequence: TGTGCCAGCAGCTTGGCACAGGGCTCCTACGAGCAGTACTTC. The gene calls are TRBV13 and TRBJ2-7; possibly TRBD1 for D (6 bases). Germline lookup yields CDR1 PRHDT and CDR2 FYEKMQ (reference sequence). The V end lost 3 bases, the J end lost 0 bases, and 9 bases lay between the germline ends. The CDR3 covers 14 residues.

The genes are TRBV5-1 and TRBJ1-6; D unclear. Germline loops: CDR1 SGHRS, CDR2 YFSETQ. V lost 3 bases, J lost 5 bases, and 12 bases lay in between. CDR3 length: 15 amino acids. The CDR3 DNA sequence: TGCGCCAGCAGCTCTCTGCACAACAATAATTCACCCCTCCACTTT. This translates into CASSSLHNNNSPLHF.

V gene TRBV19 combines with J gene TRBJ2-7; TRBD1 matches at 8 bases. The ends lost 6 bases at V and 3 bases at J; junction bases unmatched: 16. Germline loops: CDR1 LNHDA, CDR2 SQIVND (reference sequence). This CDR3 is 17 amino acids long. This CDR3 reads CASRSIGVQGGGYEQYF. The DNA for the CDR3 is TGTGCCAGTAGAAGCATAGGGGTACAGGGGGGCGGCTACGAGCAGTACTTC.

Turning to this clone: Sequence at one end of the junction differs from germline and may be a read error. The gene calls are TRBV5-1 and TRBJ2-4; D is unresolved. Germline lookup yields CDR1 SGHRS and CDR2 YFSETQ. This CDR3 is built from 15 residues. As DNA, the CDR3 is TGCGTCAGCAGGCATCTTGAGCTAGCCAAAAACATTCAGTACTTC. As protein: CVSRHLELAKNIQYF.

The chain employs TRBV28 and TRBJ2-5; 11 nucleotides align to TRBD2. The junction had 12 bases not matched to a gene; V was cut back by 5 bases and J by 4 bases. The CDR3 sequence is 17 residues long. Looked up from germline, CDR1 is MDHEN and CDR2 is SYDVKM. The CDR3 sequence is CASSGTSGHSWVETQYF. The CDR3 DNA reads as TGTGCCAGCAGTGGGACTAGCGGTCACTCTTGGGTAGAGACCCAGTACTTC.

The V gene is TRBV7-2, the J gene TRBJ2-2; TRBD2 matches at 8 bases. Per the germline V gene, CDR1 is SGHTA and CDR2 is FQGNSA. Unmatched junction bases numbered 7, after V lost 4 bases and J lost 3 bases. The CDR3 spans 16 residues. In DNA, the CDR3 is TGTGCCAGCAGCTCCCGGACTAGCTCATACACCGGGGAGCTGTTTTTT. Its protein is CASSSRTSSYTGELFF.

CDR3 region: CASSNALAGGPHNEQFF. The CDR3 nucleotides are TGTGCCAGCAGCAACGCACTAGCGGGAGGGCCGCACAATGAGCAGTTCTTC. The gene calls are TRBV21-1 and TRBJ2-1; the D call TRBD2 from the table was never checked on the DNA. TRBV21-1 is labeled a pseudogene. The CDR3 extends over 17 amino acids.

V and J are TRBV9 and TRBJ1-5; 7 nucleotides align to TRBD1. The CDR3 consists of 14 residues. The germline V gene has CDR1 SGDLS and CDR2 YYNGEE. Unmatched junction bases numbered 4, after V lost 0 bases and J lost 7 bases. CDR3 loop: CASSVEGAGQPQHF. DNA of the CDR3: TGTGCCAGCAGCGTAGAGGGGGCTGGGCAGCCCCAGCATTTT.

DNA for the CDR3: TGCGCCAGCAAGGGGACAGGGGCTGAAAAACTGTTTTTT. It is translated as CASKGTGAEKLFF. This chain links TRBV4-1 with TRBJ1-4, with 10 bases fitting TRBD1. The CDR3 spans 13 residues. In germline, CDR1 is MGHRA, CDR2 YSYEKL. V dropped 7 bases and J dropped 7; count of bases not matched to a gene: 3.

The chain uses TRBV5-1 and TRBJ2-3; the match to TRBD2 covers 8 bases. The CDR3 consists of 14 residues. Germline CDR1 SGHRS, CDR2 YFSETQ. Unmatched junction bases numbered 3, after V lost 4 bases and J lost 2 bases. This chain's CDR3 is CASSRGGTTDTQYF. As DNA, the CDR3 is TGCGCCAGCAGCCGGGGGGGAACCACAGATACGCAGTATTTT.

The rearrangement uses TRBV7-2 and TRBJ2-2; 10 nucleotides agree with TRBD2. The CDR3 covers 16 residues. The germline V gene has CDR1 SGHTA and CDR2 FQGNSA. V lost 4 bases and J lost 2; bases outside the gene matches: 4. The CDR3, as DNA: TGTGCCAGCAGCTCGTGGACTAGCGGCAACACCGGGGAGCTGTTTTTT. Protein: CASSSWTSGNTGELFF.

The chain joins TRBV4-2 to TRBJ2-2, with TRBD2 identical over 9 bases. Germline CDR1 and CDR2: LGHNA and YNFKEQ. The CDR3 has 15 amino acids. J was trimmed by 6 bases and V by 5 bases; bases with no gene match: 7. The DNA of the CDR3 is TGTGCCAGCAGCGGAAAGCGGGAGGTATCCGGGGAGCTGTTTTTT. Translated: CASSGKREVSGELFF.

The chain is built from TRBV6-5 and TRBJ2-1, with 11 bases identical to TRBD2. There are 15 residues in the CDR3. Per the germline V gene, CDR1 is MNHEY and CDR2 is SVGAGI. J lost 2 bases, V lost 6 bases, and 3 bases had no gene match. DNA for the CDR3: TGTGCCAGCAGCCGGACTAGCGGGCCCTACAATGAGCAGTTCTTC. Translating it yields CASSRTSGPYNEQFF.

CDR3 DNA: TGTGCCAGCTCAAACAGCCGACACGAGAGCAATCAGCCCCAGCATTTT. Amino acid sequence: CASSNSRHESNQPQHF. The rearrangement uses TRBV18 and TRBJ1-5, with D unclear. Germline V lookup: CDR1 KGHSH, CDR2 LQKENI. V was cut by 5 bases and J by 1 base, with 15 bases left in between. CDR3 size: 16 residues.

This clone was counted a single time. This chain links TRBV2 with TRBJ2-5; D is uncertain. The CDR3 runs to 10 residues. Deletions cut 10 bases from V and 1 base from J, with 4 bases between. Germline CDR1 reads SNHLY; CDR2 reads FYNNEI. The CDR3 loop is CANGQETQYF. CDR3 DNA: TGTGCCAACGGCCAAGAGACCCAGTACTTC.

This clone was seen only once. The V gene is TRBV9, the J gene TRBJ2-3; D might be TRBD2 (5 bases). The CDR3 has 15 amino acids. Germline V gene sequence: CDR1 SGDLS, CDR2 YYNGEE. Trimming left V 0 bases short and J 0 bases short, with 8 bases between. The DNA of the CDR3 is TGTGCCAGCAGCGTAGCGGGGTTAAGCACAGATACGCAGTATTTT. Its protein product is CASSVAGLSTDTQYF.

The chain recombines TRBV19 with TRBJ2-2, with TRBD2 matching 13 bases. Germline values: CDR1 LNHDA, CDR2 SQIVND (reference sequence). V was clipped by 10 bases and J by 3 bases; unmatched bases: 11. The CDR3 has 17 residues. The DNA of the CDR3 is TGTGCCACGTCGAGGACTAGCGGGAGCGTCGACACCGGGGAGCTGTTTTTT. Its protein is CATSRTSGSVDTGELFF.

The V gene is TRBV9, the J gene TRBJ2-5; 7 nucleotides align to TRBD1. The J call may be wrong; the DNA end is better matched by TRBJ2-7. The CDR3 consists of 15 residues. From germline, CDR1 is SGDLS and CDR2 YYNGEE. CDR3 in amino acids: CASSTRQGSGYEQYF. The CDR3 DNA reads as TGTGCCAGCAGCACCCGACAGGGCTCTGGGTACGAGCAGTACTTC.

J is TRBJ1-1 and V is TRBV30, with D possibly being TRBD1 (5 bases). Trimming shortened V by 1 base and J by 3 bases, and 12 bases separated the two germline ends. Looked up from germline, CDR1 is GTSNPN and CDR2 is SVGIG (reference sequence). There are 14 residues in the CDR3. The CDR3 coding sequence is TGTGCCTGGAGTGGAGTCAGGGCGGACACTGAAGCTTTCTTT. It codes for CAWSGVRADTEAFF.

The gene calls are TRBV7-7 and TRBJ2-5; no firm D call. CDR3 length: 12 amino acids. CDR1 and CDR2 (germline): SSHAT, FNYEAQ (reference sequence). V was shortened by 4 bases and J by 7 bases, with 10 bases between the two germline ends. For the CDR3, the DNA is TGTGCCAGCAGCTCAACACCGGGGACCCAGTACTTC. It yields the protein CASSSTPGTQYF.

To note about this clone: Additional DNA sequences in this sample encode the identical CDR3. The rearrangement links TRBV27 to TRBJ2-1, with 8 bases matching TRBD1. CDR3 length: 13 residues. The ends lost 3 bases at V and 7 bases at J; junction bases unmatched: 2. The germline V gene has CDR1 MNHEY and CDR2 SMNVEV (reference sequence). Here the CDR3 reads CASSFGQGNEQFF. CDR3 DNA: TGTGCCAGCAGTTTCGGACAGGGTAATGAGCAGTTCTTC.

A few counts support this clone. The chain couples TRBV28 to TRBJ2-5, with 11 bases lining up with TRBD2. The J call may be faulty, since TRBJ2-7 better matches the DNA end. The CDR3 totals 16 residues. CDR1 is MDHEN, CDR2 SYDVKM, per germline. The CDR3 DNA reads TGTGCCAGCAGTTTTAGAGGGGGGACTAGCGGCTACGAGCAGTACTTC. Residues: CASSFRGGTSGYEQYF.

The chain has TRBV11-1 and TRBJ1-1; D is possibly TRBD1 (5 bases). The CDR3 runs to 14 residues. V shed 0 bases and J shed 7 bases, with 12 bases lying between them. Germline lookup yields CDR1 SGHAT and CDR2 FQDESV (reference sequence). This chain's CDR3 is CASSLATGRGEAFF. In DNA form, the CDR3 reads TGTGCCAGCAGCTTAGCGACGGGGAGGGGTGAAGCTTTCTTT.